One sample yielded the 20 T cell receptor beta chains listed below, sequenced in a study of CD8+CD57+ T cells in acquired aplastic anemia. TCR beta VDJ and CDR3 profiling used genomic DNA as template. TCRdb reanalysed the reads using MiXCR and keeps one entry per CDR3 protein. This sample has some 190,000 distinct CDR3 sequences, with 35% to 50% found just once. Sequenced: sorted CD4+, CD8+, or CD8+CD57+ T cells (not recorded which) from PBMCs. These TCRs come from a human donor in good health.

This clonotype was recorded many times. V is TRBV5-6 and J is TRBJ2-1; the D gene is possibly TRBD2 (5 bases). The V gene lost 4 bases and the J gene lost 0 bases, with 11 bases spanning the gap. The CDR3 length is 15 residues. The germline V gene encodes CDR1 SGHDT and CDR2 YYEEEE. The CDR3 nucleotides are TGTGCCAGCAGCCAGGAGGTGAGCTCCTACAATGAGCAGTTCTTC. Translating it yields CASSQEVSSYNEQFF.

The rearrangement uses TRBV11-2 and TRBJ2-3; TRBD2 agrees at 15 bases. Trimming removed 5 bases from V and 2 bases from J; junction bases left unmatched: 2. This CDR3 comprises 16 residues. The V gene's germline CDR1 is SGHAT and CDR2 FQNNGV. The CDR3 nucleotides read TGTGCCAGCAGCGGACTAGCGGGAGGGCCCACAGATACGCAGTATTTT. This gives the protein CASSGLAGGPTDTQYF.

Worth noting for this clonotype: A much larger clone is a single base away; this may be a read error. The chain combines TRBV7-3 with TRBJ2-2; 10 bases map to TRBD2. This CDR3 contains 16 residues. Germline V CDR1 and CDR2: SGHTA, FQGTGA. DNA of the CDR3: TGTGCCAGCAGCTTATACGCTAGCGGGAGCTCCGGGGAGCTGCTTTTT. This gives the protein CASSLYASGSSGELLF. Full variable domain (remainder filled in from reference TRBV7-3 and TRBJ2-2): GAGVSQTPSNKVTEKGKYVELRCDPISGHTALYWYRQSLGQGPEFLIYFQGTGAADDSGLPNDRFFAVRPEGSVSTLKIQRTERGDSAVYLCASSLYASGSSGELLFGEGSRLTVL.

DNA of the CDR3: TGTGCCAGCTCACCACCTTTGAATAGCGGGAGGGCCCTTCAAGAGACCCAGTACTTC. This sequence encodes CASSPPLNSGRALQETQYF. The V gene is TRBV18, the J gene TRBJ2-5; 11 bases fit TRBD2. V shed 0 bases, J shed 2 bases, and the junction held 11 bases outside the gene matches. The germline CDR1 and CDR2 sequences are KGHSH and LQKENI. The CDR3 has 19 amino acids.

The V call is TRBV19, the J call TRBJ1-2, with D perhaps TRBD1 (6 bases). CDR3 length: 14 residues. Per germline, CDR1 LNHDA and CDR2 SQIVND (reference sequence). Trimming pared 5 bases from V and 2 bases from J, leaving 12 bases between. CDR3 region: CASSPSQGNYGYTF. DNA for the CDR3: TGTGCCAGTAGTCCGTCTCAGGGGAACTATGGCTACACCTTC.

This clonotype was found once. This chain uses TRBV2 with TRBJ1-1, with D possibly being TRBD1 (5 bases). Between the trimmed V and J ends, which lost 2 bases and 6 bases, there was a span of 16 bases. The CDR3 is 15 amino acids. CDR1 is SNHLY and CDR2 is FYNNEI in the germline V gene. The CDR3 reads CASSERAGNLPEAFF. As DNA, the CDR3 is TGTGCCAGCAGTGAAAGGGCAGGGAACCTCCCTGAAGCTTTCTTT.

Here the CDR3 reads CASSQEYQETQYF. The CDR3 nucleotides read TGTGCCAGCAGTCAAGAATACCAAGAGACCCAGTACTTC. The gene calls are TRBV2 and TRBJ2-5, with D hard to call. This CDR3 has 13 residues. V shed 5 bases and J shed 0 bases, with 7 bases lying between them. CDR1 and CDR2 (germline): SNHLY, FYNNEI.

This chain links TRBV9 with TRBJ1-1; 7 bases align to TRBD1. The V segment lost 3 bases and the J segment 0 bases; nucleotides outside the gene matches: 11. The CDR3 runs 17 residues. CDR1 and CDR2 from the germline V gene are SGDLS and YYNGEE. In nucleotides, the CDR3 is TGTGCCAGCAGCGCGATGTTGGGGACAGCTTTGAACACTGAAGCTTTCTTT. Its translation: CASSAMLGTALNTEAFF. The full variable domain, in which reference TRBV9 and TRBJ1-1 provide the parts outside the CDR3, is DSGVTQTPKHLITATGQRVTLRCSPRSGDLSVYWYQQSLDQGLQFLIQYYNGEERAKGNILERFSAQQFPDLHSELNLSSLELGDSALYFCASSAMLGTALNTEAFFGQGTRLTVV.

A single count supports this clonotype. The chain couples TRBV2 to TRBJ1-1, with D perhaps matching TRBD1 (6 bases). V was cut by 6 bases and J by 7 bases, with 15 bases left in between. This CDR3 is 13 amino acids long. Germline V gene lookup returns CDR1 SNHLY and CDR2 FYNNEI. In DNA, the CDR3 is TGTGCCAGCAGAGTTGGGACATGGGATGAAGCTTTCTTT. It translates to CASRVGTWDEAFF. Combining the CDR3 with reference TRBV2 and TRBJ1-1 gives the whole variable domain EPEVTQTPSHQVTQMGQEVILRCVPISNHLYFYWYRQILGQKVEFLVSFYNNEISEKSEIFDDQFSVERPDGSNFTLKIRSTKLEDSAMYFCASRVGTWDEAFFGQGTRLTVV.

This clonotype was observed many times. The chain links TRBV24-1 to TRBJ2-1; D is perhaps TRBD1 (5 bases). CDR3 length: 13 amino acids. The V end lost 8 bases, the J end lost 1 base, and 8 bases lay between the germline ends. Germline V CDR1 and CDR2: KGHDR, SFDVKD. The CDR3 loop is CATNSGSYNEQFF. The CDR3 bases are TGTGCCACCAACTCAGGGTCCTACAATGAGCAGTTCTTC.

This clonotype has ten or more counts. This chain's CDR3 is CASSVGRLAGGETQYF. CDR3 nucleotide sequence: TGTGCCAGCAGCGTAGGTCGACTAGCGGGAGGAGAGACCCAGTACTTC. The rearrangement joins TRBV9 to TRBJ2-5, with TRBD2 matching over 13 bases. This CDR3 is built from 16 residues. Germline-derived CDR1 and CDR2 are SGDLS and YYNGEE. V dropped 0 bases and J dropped 4; count of bases not matched to a gene: 3. Full variable domain (missing parts from reference TRBV9 and TRBJ2-5): DSGVTQTPKHLITATGQRVTLRCSPRSGDLSVYWYQQSLDQGLQFLIQYYNGEERAKGNILERFSAQQFPDLHSELNLSSLELGDSALYFCASSVGRLAGGETQYFGPGTRLLVL.

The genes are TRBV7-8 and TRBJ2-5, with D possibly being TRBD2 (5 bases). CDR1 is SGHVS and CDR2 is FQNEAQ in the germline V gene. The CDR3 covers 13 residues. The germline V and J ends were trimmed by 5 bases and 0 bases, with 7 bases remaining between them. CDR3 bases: TGTGCCAGCAGCCGACTAAACCAAGAGACCCAGTACTTC. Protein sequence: CASSRLNQETQYF.

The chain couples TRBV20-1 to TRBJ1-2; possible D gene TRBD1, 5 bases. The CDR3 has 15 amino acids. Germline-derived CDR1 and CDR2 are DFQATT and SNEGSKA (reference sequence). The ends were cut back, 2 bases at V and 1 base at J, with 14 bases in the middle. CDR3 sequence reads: CSARMGGEGNYGYTF. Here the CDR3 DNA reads TGCAGTGCTAGAATGGGAGGGGAGGGTAACTATGGCTACACCTTC.

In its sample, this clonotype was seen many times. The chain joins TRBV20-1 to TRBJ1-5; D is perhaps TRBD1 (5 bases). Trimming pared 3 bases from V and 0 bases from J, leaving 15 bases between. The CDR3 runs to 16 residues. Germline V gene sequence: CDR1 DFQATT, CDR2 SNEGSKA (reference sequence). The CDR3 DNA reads TGCAGTGCTAGTAGCAGGGCCAACTATAGCAATCAGCCCCAGCATTTT. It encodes CSASSRANYSNQPQHF.

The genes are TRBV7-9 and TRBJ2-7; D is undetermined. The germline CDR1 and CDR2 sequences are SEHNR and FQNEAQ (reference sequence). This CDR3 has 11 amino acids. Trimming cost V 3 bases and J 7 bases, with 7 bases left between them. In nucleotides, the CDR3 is TGTGCCAGCAGCTTTGCTGAGGAGCAGTACTTC. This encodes CASSFAEEQYF.

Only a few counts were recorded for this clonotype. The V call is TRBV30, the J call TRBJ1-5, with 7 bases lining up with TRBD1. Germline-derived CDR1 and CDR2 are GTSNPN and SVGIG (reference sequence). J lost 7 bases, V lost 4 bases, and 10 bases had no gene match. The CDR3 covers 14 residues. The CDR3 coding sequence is TGTGCCTGGACAAGGCAGGGGGTAAGCCAGCCCCAGCATTTT. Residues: CAWTRQGVSQPQHF.

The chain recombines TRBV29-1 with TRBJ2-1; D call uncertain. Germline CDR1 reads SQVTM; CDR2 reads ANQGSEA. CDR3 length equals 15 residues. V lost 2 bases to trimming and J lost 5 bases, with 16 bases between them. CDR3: CSVESPEANNNEQFF. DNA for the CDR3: TGCAGCGTTGAATCTCCCGAGGCGAACAACAATGAGCAGTTCTTC.

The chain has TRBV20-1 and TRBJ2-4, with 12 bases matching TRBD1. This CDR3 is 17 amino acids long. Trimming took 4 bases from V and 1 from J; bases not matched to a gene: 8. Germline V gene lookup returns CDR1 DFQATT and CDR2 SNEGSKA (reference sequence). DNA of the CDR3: TGCAGTGCTACACCGGGACAGGGGGCGCGGGCCAAAAACATTCAGTACTTC. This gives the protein CSATPGQGARAKNIQYF.

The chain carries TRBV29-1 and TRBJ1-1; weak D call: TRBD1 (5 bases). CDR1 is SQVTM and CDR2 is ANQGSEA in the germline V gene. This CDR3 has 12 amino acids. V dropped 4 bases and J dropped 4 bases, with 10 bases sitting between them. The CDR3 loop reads CSVVGAATEAFF. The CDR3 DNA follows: TGCAGCGTTGTCGGGGCGGCCACTGAAGCTTTCTTT.

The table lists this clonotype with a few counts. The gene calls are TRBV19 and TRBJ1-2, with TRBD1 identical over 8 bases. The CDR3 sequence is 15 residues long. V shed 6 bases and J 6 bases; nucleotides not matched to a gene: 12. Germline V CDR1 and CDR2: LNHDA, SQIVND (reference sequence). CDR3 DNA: TGTGCCAGTAGCTTGGTGACAGGGGAAGGAAATGGCTACACCTTC. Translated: CASSLVTGEGNGYTF.